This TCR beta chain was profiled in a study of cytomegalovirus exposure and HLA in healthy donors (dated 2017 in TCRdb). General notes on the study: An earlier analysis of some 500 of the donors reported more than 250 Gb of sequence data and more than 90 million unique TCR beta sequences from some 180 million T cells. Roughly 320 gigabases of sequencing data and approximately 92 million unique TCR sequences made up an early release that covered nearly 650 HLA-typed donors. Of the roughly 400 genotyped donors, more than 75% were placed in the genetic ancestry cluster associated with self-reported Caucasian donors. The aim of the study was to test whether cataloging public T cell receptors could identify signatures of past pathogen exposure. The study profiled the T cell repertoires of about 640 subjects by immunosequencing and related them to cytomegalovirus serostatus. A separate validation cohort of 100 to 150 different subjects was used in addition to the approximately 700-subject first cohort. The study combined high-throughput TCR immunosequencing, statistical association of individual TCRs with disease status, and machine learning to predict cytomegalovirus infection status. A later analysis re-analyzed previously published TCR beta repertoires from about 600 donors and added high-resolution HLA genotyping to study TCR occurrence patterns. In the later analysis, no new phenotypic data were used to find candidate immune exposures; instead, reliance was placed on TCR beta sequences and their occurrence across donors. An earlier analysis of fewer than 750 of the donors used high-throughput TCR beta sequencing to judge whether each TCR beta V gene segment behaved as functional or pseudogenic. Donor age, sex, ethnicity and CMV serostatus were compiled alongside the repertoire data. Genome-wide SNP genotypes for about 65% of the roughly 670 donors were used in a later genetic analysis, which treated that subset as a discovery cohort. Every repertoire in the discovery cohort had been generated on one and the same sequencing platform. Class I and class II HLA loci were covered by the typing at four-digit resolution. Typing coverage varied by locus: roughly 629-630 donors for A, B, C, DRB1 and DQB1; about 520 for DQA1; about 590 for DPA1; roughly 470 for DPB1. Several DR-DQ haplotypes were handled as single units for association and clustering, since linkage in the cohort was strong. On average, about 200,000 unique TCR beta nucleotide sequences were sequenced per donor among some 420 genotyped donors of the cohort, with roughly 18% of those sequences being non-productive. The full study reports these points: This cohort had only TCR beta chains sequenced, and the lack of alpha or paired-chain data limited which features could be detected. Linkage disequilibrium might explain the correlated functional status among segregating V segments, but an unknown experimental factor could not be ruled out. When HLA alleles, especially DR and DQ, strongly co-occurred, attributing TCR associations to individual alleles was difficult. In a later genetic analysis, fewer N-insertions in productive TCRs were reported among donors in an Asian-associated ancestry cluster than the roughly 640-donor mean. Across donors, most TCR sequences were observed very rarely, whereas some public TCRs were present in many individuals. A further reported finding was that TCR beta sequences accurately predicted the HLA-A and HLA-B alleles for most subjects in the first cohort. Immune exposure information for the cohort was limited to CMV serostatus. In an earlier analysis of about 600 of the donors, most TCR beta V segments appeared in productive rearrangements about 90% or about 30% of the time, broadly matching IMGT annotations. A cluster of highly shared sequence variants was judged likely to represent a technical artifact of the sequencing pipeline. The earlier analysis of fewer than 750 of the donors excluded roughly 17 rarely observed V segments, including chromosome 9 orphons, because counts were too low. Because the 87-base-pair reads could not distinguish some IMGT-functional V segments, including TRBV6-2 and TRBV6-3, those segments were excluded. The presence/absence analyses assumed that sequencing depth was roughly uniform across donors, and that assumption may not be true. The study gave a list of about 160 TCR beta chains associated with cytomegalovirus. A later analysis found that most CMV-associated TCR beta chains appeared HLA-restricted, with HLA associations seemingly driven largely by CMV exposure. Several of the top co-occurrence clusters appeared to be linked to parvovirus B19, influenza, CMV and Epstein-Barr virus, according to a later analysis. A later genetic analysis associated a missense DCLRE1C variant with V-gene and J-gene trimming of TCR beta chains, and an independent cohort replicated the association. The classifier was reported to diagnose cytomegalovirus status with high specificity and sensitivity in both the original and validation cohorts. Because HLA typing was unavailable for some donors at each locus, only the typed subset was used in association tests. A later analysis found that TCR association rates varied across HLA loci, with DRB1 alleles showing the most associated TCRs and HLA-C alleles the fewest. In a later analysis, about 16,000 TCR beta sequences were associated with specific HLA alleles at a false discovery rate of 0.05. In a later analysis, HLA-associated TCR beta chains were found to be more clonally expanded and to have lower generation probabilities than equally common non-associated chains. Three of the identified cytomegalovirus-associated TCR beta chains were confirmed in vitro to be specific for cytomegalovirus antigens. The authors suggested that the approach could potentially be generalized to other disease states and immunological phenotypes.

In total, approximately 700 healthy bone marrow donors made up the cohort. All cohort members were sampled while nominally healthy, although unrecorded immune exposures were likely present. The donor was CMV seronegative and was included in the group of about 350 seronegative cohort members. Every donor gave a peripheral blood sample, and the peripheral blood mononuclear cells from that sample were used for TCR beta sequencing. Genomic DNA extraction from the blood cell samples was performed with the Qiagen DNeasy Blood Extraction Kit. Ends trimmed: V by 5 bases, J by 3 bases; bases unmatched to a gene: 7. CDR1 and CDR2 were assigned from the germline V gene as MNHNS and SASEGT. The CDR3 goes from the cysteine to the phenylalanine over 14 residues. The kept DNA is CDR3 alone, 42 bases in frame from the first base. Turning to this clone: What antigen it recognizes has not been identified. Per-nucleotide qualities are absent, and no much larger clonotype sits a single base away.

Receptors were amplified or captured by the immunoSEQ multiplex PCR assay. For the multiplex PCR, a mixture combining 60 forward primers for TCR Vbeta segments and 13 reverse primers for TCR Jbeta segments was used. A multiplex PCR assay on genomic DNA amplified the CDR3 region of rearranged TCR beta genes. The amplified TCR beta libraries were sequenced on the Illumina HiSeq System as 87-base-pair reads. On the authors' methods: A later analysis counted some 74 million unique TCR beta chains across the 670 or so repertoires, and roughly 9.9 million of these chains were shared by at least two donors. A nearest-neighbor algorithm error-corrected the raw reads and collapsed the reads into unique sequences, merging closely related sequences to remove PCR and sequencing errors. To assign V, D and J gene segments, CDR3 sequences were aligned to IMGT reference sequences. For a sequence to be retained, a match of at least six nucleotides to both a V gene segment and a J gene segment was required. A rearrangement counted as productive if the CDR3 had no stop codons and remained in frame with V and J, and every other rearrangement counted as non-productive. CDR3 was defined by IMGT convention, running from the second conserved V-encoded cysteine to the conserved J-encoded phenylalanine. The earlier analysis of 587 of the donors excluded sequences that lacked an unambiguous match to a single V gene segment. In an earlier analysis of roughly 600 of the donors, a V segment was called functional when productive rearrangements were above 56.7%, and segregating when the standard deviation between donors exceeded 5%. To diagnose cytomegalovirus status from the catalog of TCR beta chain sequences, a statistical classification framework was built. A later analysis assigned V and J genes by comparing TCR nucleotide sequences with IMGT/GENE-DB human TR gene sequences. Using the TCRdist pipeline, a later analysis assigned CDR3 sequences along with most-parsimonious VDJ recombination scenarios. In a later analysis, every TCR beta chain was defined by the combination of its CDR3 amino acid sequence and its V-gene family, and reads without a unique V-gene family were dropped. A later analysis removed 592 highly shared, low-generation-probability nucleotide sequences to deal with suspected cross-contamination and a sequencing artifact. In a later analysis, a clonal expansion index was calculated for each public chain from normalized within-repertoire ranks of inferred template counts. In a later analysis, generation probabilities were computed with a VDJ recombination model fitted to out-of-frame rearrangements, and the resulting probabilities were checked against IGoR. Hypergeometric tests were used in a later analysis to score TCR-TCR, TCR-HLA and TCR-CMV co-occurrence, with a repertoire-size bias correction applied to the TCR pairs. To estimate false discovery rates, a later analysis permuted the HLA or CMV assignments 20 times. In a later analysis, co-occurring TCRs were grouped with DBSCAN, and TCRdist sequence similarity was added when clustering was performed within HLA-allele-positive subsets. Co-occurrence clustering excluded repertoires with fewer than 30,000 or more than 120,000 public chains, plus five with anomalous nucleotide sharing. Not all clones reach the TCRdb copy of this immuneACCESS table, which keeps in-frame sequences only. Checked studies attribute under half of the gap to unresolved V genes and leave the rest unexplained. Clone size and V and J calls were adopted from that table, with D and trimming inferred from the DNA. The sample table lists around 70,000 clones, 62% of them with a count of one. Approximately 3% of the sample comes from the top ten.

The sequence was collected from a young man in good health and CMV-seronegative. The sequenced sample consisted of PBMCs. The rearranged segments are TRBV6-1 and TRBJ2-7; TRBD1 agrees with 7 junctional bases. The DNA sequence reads TGTGCCAGCAGTCCCGGGACAGTCGTCTACGAGCAGTACTTC. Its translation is CASSPGTVVYEQYF.